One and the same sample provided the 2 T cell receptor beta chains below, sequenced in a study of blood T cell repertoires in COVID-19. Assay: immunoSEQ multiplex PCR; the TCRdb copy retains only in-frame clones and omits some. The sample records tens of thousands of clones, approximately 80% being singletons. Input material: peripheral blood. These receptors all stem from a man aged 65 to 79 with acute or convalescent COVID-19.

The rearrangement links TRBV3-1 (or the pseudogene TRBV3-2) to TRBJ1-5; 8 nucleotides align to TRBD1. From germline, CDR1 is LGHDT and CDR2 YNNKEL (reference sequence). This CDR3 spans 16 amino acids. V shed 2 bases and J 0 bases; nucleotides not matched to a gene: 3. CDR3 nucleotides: TGTGCCAGCAGCCAACAGGGGGCAAATAGCAATCAGCCCCAGCATTTT. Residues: CASSQQGANSNQPQHF.

The CDR3 sequence: CASRREGAGPYEQYF. CDR3 DNA sequence: TGTGCCAGCAGGCGAGAAGGGGCTGGGCCCTACGAGCAGTACTTC. The J gene is TRBJ2-7, the V gene TRBV2, with D possibly TRBD1 on 5 matching bases. The CDR3 runs 15 residues. The ends were cut back, 6 bases at V and 2 bases at J, with 17 bases in the middle. In germline, CDR1 is SNHLY, CDR2 FYNNEI. Drawing the rest from reference TRBV2 and TRBJ2-7, the complete variable domain is EPEVTQTPSHQVTQMGQEVILRCVPISNHLYFYWYRQILGQKVEFLVSFYNNEISEKSEIFDDQFSVERPDGSNFTLKIRSTKLEDSAMYFCASRREGAGPYEQYFGPGTRLTVT.